The T cell receptor (beta chain) under discussion was sequenced for a study of blood T cell repertoires in COVID-19. Overall study context: Researchers got acute and convalescent COVID-19 samples from the United States, Italy and Spain.

Methods used by the authors: For nucleated cells, counts were estimated from reference gene primer amplification. The data were produced by immunoSEQ multiplex PCR, yet TCRdb's version contains in-frame clones alone and is incomplete. From that table come the V and J calls and clone size; the DNA was used to work out D and trimming. The table shows under 100,000 clones, with about 89% occurring only once. The Seattle site enrolled patients during active infection and followed them longitudinally. The CDR3 runs to 15 residues. With 1 base removed from V and 2 bases from J, the gap between germline ends came to 12 bases. The germline V gene has CDR1 LGHDT and CDR2 YNNKEL (reference sequence).

The chain recombines TRBV3-1 (or the pseudogene TRBV3-2) with TRBJ2-7; D is possibly TRBD2 (6 bases). This clonotype originated in a man aged 55 to 70 with COVID-19, enrolled during active disease. Sequenced: peripheral blood. CDR3 sequence: CASSQVPGATYEQYF. Here the CDR3 DNA reads TGTGCCAGCAGCCAAGTTCCGGGAGCGACCTACGAGCAGTACTTC.